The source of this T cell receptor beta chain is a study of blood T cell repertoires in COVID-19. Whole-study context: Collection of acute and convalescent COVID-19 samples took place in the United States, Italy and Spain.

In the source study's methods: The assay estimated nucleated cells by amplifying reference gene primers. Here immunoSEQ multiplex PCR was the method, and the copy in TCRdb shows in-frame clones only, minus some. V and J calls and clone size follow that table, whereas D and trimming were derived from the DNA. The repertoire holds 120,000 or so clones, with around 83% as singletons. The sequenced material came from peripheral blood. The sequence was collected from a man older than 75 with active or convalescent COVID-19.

DNA for the CDR3: TGTGCCAGCAGCCCTCCTGGACAGGGCGGGTTAACTGAAGCTTTCTTT. Translating it yields CASSPPGQGGLTEAFF. The J gene is TRBJ1-1, the V gene TRBV7-2; 8 nucleotides line up with TRBD1. CDR3 length equals 16 residues. The V gene's germline CDR1 is SGHTA and CDR2 FQGNSA. V dropped 5 bases and J dropped 5; count of bases not matched to a gene: 13.